What follows describes a single T cell receptor beta chain. The data belong to a study of blood T cell repertoires in COVID-19. The overall study: There were acute and convalescent COVID-19 samples, and they came from the United States, Italy and Spain. Nucleic acid was either cDNA or gDNA, and it came from T cells, B-cell-depleted T cells, or PBMCs.

In the original workflow: Estimation of nucleated cell counts was performed using reference gene primer amplification. Clones were sequenced by immunoSEQ multiplex PCR, and TCRdb holds only the in-frame ones, with some missing. That table supplies the V and J calls and clone size; D and trimming were determined from the DNA. Counted here are tens of thousands of clones, about 90% occurring once; the ten biggest clones make up around 6%. CDR3 size: 12 residues. Germline V gives CDR1 GTSNPN, CDR2 SVGIG (reference sequence). V was cut by 8 bases and J by 5 bases, with 15 bases left in between. The V call is TRBV30, the J call TRBJ1-2; possible D gene TRBD1, 5 bases. The material sequenced was peripheral blood. This clonotype originated in a woman older than 75 with acute or convalescent COVID-19. The DNA for the CDR3 is TGTGCCCTTACCGGGGGGTCGTATGGCTACACCTTC. This translates into CALTGGSYGYTF.